This TCR beta chain came from a study of prognosis after radiotherapy for stage I lung cancer. Amplification of TCR beta CDR3 from genomic DNA used two-round multiplex PCR. It was primers specific to each TRBV and TRBJ gene that first-round PCR used. TCRdb reprocessed the multiplex PCR reads with MiXCR, giving one entry per CDR3 protein. The data show about 35,000 distinct CDR3 sequences, 30% to 35% seen once. This clonotype has ten or more counts. The antigen is unknown. Overall study results and limits: It was in patients who developed distant metastases that Shannon entropy after stereotactic body radiation therapy was lower. Reportedly, TRBV and TRBJ gene usage differed by presence of metastases in patients.

CDR1 SGHNT and CDR2 YENEEA come from the germline V gene. V dropped 4 bases and J dropped 12; count of bases not matched to a gene: 13. The CDR3 contains 17 residues. The TCR comes from a donor aged 50 or older with non-small cell lung cancer. V is TRBV11-3 and J is TRBJ2-1; 15 bases map to TRBD2. Here the sequenced sample was PBMCs, taken before or after stereotactic body radiation therapy (not recorded which). The CDR3 region is CASSSGTSGRYGGGQFF. Written as DNA, the CDR3 is TGTGCCAGCAGCTCCGGGACTAGCGGGAGGTACGGGGGAGGGCAGTTCTTC.